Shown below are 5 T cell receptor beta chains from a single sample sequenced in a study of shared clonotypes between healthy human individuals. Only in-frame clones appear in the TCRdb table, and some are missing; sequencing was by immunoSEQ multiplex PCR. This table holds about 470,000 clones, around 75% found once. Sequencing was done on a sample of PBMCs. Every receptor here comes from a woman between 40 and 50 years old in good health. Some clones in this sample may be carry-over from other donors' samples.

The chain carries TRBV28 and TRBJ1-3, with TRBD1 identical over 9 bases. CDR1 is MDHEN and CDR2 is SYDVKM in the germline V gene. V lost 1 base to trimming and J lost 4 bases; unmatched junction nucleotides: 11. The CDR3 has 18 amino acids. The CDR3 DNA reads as TGTGCCAGCAGTTTATTCTCAGGGACAGGGAAGGTCGGAAACACCATATATTTT. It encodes CASSLFSGTGKVGNTIYF.

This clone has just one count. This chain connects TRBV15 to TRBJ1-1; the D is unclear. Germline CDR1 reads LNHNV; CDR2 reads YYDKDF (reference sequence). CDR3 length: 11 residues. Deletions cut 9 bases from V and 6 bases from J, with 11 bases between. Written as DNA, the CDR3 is TGTGCCACTAGAGGGCACGCTGAAGCTTTCTTT. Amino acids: CATRGHAEAFF.

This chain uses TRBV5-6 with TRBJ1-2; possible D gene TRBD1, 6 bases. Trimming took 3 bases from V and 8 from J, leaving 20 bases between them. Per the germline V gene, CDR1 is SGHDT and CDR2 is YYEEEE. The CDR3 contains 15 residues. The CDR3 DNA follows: TGTGCCAGCAGCTCCAATTGGGGTGACGGACAGGGCTACACCTTC. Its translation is CASSSNWGDGQGYTF.

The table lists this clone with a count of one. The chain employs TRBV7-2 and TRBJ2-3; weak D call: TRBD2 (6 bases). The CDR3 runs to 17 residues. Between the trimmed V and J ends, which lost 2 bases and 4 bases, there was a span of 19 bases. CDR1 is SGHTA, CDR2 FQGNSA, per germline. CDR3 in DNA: TGTGCCAGCAGCTTAAGCCGGGAGCGCACACGGTCAGATACGCAGTATTTT. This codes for CASSLSRERTRSDTQYF.

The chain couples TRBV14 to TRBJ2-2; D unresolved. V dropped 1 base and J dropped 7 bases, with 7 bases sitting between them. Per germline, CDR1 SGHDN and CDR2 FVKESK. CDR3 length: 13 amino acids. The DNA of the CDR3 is TGTGCCAGCAGCCAAGCCCTGGGCGGGGAGCTGTTTTTT. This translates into CASSQALGGELFF.